This T cell receptor beta chain derives from a study of shared clonotypes between healthy human individuals. For sorted subsets, approximately 180 ng DNA per replicate equaled around 28,000 T cell genomes. Method: immunoSEQ multiplex PCR; TCRdb's copy keeps in-frame clones and lacks some. This table has 550,000 to 700,000 clones, roughly 72% appearing once. The CDR3 loop spans 15 amino acids. Germline assignment: CDR1 MDHEN and CDR2 SYDVKM. The V end lost 3 bases, the J end lost 0 bases, and 8 bases lay between the germline ends. This receptor was identified in a woman aged 25 to 39 in good health. The material sequenced was memory CD4+ T cells sorted from blood. Subset in this sample: CD45RA-negative fraction. The chain employs TRBV28 and TRBJ2-2; D may be TRBD1 or TRBD2 (5 bases each). The CDR3 sequence is CASSFTGPNTGELFF. CDR3 sequence (DNA): TGTGCCAGCAGTTTTACGGGGCCGAACACCGGGGAGCTGTTTTTT.